This is a list of T cell receptor beta chains from one sample in a study of CD8+CD57+ T cells in acquired aplastic anemia. TCRdb processed the reads anew with MiXCR; each CDR3 protein has one entry. The table has about 180,000 distinct CDR3 sequences, about 44% seen once; the top ten hold 13%. Material: sorted CD4+, CD8+, or CD8+CD57+ T cells (not recorded which) from PBMCs. All receptors come from a human donor with aplastic anemia. Each CDR3 is given with its conserved first and last residue. A D gene is named only where the DNA matches it firmly. Where a row states a size, it is once, few, many or the class of an expanded clone; other rows omit it.

V gene	clone size	D gene	J gene	CDR3 DNA	CDR3 protein
TRBV4-1	many	.	TRBJ1-4	TGCGCCAGCAAGGGGCAAGGGGGTGGGGTTAATGAAAAACTGTTTTTT	CASKGQGGGVNEKLFF
TRBV7-6	.	.	TRBJ2-6	TGTGCCAGCAGGCCATCTGGGGCCAACGTCCTGACTTTC	CASRPSGANVLTF
TRBV15	.	TRBD2	TRBJ2-1	TGTGCCACCAGCAGGGGGACTAGCGGGGGTGAGCAGTTCTTC	CATSRGTSGGEQFF
TRBV29-1	few	.	TRBJ2-3	TGCAGCGTTGTTTCTGGTTTAAGGACAGATACGCAGTATTTT	CSVVSGLRTDTQYF
TRBV29-1	once	TRBD1	TRBJ2-7	TGCAGCTATGACAGGGGGCTCGAGCAGTACTTC	CSYDRGLEQYF
TRBV2	.	TRBD1	TRBJ1-2	TGCGCCAGCACGACAGGGTTTGGGGACTATGGCTACACCTTC	CASTTGFGDYGYTF
TRBV2	many	.	TRBJ1-2	TGTGCCAGCCAAACTTACGGCGCTAACTATGGCTACACCTTC	CASQTYGANYGYTF
TRBV29-1	many	.	TRBJ1-2	TGCAGCGTTGAAGTCCCCAGGGAGAGCTACACCTTC	CSVEVPRESYTF
TRBV6-1	.	TRBD2	TRBJ2-7	TGTGCCAGCATTGGGACGACTAGCCCCCACGAGCAGTACTTC	CASIGTTSPHEQYF
TRBV7-9	many	.	TRBJ2-3	TGTGCCAGCAGCTTAATGACGGCGGGAAAAAGCACAGATACGCAGTATTTT	CASSLMTAGKSTDTQYF
TRBV19	many	TRBD2	TRBJ2-1	TGTGCCAGTAGGCAGACTAGCGGGGACTACAATGAGCAGTTCTTC	CASRQTSGDYNEQFF
TRBV29-1	.	.	TRBJ2-3	TGCAGCGTTTCGTGGGGAACAGATACGCAGTATTTT	CSVSWGTDTQYF
TRBV2	.	TRBD1	TRBJ2-7	TGCGCCAGCAGCCTCCGGGACAGGATGTCCTACGAGCAGTACTTC	CASSLRDRMSYEQYF
TRBV24-1	.	TRBD1	TRBJ1-5	TGTGCCACCAGTGACTCCGGGACAGGGGTACAGCCCCAGCATTTT	CATSDSGTGVQPQHF
TRBV6-5	.	TRBD1	TRBJ2-5	TGTGCCAGCAGTTCCGGACAGGGCAGGGGGAAAGAGACCCAGTACTTC	CASSSGQGRGKETQYF
TRBV24-1	many	.	TRBJ2-1	TGTGCCACCAGTCTCGCCGGGACGGAGAATGAGCAGTTCTTC	CATSLAGTENEQFF
TRBV10-3	.	.	TRBJ1-1	TGTGCCACCCAACGGAACCAGAACACTGAAGCTTTCTTT	CATQRNQNTEAFF
TRBV14	few	.	TRBJ2-7	TGTGCCAGCAGCCAAGATCCCTCATACGGCGAGCAGTACTTC	CASSQDPSYGEQYF
TRBV11-1	many	TRBD1	TRBJ1-2	TGTGCCAGCAGCTGGGGACAGGGGGCGAATGGCTACACCTTC	CASSWGQGANGYTF
TRBV15	once	.	TRBJ2-5	TGTGCCACCAGCAGAGAGGAGACCCAGTACTTC	CATSREETQYF
TRBV29-1	.	.	TRBJ1-2	TGCAGCGTTGGTACAGGGAGAGTTTACAATGGCTACACCTTC	CSVGTGRVYNGYTF
TRBV20-1	.	TRBD1	TRBJ1-2	TGCAGTGGCATCGGACAGGTCTATGGCTACACCTTC	CSGIGQVYGYTF
TRBV29-1	.	TRBD1	TRBJ1-5	TGCAGCGTCGACCCGGGACAGGGGTTTTGGGGCAATCAGCCCCAGCATTTT	CSVDPGQGFWGNQPQHF
TRBV19	.	TRBD2	TRBJ2-7	TGTGCCAGTAGTGCTAGCGGGGCCTACGAGCAGTACTTC	CASSASGAYEQYF
TRBV29-1	.	.	TRBJ1-2	TGCAGCGTTGACTTTCGTAATAAACCGGGTCTTCCCGACTATGGCTACACCTTC	CSVDFRNKPGLPDYGYTF
TRBV2	.	TRBD1	TRBJ2-7	TGTGCCAGCAGTGAGTCGGGACAGGGAGGCCTCGAGCAGTACTTC	CASSESGQGGLEQYF
TRBV5-1	many	.	TRBJ2-5	TGCGCCAGCAGAGACTCACTCGATAGGGAGACCCAGTACTTC	CASRDSLDRETQYF
TRBV29-1	many	.	TRBJ2-1	TGCAGCGTTGTTCGCGGTCCCTCCTACAATGAGCAGTTCTTC	CSVVRGPSYNEQFF
TRBV10-3	.	.	TRBJ1-6	TGTGCCATGCGGGACGGTAGTTCACCCCTCCACTTT	CAMRDGSSPLHF
TRBV24-1	many	TRBD1	TRBJ2-7	TGTGCCACCGGGACAGGGAACTCCTACGAGCAGTACTTC	CATGTGNSYEQYF
TRBV19	few	.	TRBJ1-6	TGTGCCAGTAGTGTAGGGACGGGTAATTCACCCCTCCACTTT	CASSVGTGNSPLHF
TRBV2	many	TRBD1	TRBJ2-5	TGTGCCAGCAGTGCAGGGGGCGAGACCCAGTACTTC	CASSAGGETQYF
TRBV12-3/TRBV12-4	.	.	TRBJ1-2	TGTGCCAGCAGTTTAGAGGGAAAAGGCTATGGCTACACCTTC	CASSLEGKGYGYTF
TRBV19	.	.	TRBJ1-4	TGTGCCAGTAGCAAAGGGGTGCCTAATGAAAAACTGTTTTTT	CASSKGVPNEKLFF
TRBV5-1	many	.	TRBJ2-1	TGCGCCAGCGCCACCACGGCAGGGTACAATGAGCAGTTCTTC	CASATTAGYNEQFF
TRBV6-5	.	.	TRBJ2-1	TGTGCCAGCAGTTCCATAGCGGAGCCCTACAATGAGCAGTTCTTC	CASSSIAEPYNEQFF
TRBV20-1	.	.	TRBJ1-2	TGCAGTGCTAGAGAAAGGTCTCCAAACTATGGCTACACCTTC	CSARERSPNYGYTF
TRBV5-6	many	.	TRBJ1-5	TGTGCCAGCAGCTTTTGGACAGTGGGCAATCAGCCCCAGCATTTT	CASSFWTVGNQPQHF